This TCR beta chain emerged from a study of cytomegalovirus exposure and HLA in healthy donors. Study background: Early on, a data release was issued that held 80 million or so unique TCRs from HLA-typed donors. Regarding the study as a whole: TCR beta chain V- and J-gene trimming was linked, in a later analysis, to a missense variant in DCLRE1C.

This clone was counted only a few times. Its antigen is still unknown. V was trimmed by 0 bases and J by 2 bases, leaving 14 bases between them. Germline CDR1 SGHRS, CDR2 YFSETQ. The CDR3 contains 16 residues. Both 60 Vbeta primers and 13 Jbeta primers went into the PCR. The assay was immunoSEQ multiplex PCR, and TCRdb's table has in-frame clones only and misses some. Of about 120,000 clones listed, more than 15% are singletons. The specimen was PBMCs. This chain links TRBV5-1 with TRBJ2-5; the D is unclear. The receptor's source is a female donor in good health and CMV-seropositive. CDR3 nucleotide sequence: TGCGCCAGCAGCTTGGGAGGCTCCTTAGTGCAAGAGACCCAGTACTTC. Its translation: CASSLGGSLVQETQYF.